The following is a T cell receptor (beta chain) sequence with its context. Its antigen is as yet unknown. The data were obtained in a study of neurological immune-mediated disorders. Study results and caveats: Multiple sclerosis, the disease with the least TCR clonal expansion, fell below healthy controls, whereas HTLV-1-associated myelopathy showed the most.

There are 16 residues in the CDR3. V dropped 1 base and J dropped 1; count of bases not matched to a gene: 4. Germline V gives CDR1 LGHNA, CDR2 YNFKEQ. The cDNA came from 5'RACE with 10-nucleotide random UMIs. Each CDR3 protein is one row after TCRdb ran MiXCR on the 5' RACE reads. The table shows 25,000 to 35,000 distinct CDR3 sequences, with roughly 15% occurring only once. The clonotype originates from a man between 70 and 80 years old in good health. Sample: PBMCs. This rearrangement joins TRBV4-2 to TRBJ2-5; 9 nucleotides match TRBD2. The CDR3, as DNA: TGTGCCAGCAGCCAAGGAGCGGGGGGTTCCCAAGAGACCCAGTACTTC. It is translated as CASSQGAGGSQETQYF.